These T cell receptor beta chains were read from a single sample in a study of CD8+ T cells in alopecia areata. TCRdb's copy holds only in-frame clones and misses some; the assay was immunoSEQ multiplex PCR. The table has 150,000 to 200,000 clones, about 60% seen once. Sequenced here: CD4+ T cells sorted from blood, sampled at week 0. Source of these receptors: a human donor with alopecia areata. CDR3s include the opening cysteine and the closing phenylalanine or tryptophan. Fields, in order: CDR3 protein, CDR3 DNA, D gene, clone size, J gene, CDR3 length, V gene. D genes are given only for firm matches. Clone size is given for some rows only: seen once, a few or many times, or a class if the clone is expanded.

CDR3: CASSGGPAYEQYF
DNA: TGTGCCAGCAGCGGGGGACCCGCCTACGAGCAGTACTTC
D: .
size: .
J: TRBJ2-7
length: 13
V: TRBV5-6

CDR3: CASKEGRKETQYF
DNA: TGCGCCAGCAAAGAAGGACGGAAAGAGACCCAGTACTTC
D: .
size: once
J: TRBJ2-5
length: 13
V: TRBV5-1

CDR3: CASSYSPGANTEAFF
DNA: TGTGCCAGCAGTTACTCGCCAGGGGCGAACACTGAAGCTTTCTTT
D: .
size: .
J: TRBJ1-1
length: 15
V: TRBV11-3

CDR3: CATSQGLVSSEQYF
DNA: TGTGCCACCAGCCAAGGATTGGTCAGTTCGGAGCAGTACTTC
D: .
size: many
J: TRBJ2-7
length: 14
V: TRBV15

CDR3: CASRTGTGANVLTF
DNA: TGTGCCAGCAGGACAGGGACTGGGGCCAACGTCCTGACTTTC
D: TRBD1
size: .
J: TRBJ2-6
length: 14
V: TRBV2

CDR3: CAISDGTNEKLFF
DNA: TGTGCCATCAGTGACGGAACAAATGAAAAACTGTTTTTT
D: .
size: few
J: TRBJ1-4
length: 13
V: TRBV10-3

CDR3: CASSPPGQGAYEQYF
DNA: TGTGCCAGCAGCCCCCCGGGACAGGGGGCCTACGAGCAGTACTTC
D: TRBD1
size: .
J: TRBJ2-7
length: 15
V: TRBV9

CDR3: CASSYQTGTGWHEQYF
DNA: TGTGCCAGCAGCTACCAAACCGGGACAGGGTGGCACGAGCAGTACTTC
D: TRBD1
size: .
J: TRBJ2-7
length: 16
V: TRBV5-6

CDR3: CASSETGVRYEQYF
DNA: TGTGCCAGCAGCGAGACAGGGGTTCGCTACGAGCAGTACTTC
D: TRBD1
size: .
J: TRBJ2-7
length: 14
V: TRBV5-6

CDR3: CAAGQGGTGELFF
DNA: TGTGCAGCGGGGCAGGGCGGCACCGGGGAGCTGTTTTTT
D: TRBD2
size: .
J: TRBJ2-2
length: 13
V: TRBV12-5

CDR3: CASSPQSDQPQHF
DNA: TGTGCCAGCAGCCCGCAATCGGATCAGCCCCAGCATTTT
D: .
size: .
J: TRBJ1-5
length: 13
V: TRBV7-6

CDR3: CASSARRGAGPQSYGYTF
DNA: TGTGCCAGCAGTGCGCGCCGGGGCGCCGGGCCCCAGAGCTATGGCTACACCTTC
D: .
size: .
J: TRBJ1-2
length: 18
V: TRBV25-1

CDR3: CASSLLRGEETQYF
DNA: TGCGCCAGCAGCTTGTTGAGGGGAGAAGAGACCCAGTACTTC
D: .
size: few
J: TRBJ2-5
length: 14
V: TRBV5-1

CDR3: CSVTGMADSTNEKLFF
DNA: TGCAGCGTAACAGGGATGGCAGACTCAACTAATGAAAAACTGTTTTTT
D: .
size: few
J: TRBJ1-4
length: 16
V: TRBV29-1

CDR3: CASSEGDRYNEKLFF
DNA: TGTGCCAGCAGCGAGGGAGACAGATATAATGAAAAACTGTTTTTT
D: .
size: .
J: TRBJ1-4
length: 15
V: TRBV9

CDR3: CASSQIGARADTQYF
DNA: TGTGCCAGCAGCCAGATCGGGGCGAGGGCAGATACGCAGTATTTT
D: .
size: .
J: TRBJ2-3
length: 15
V: TRBV7-3

CDR3: CASSLRGDSSYEQYF
DNA: TGTGCCAGCAGTTTAAGAGGGGACAGCTCCTACGAGCAGTACTTC
D: TRBD1
size: once
J: TRBJ2-7
length: 15
V: TRBV27

CDR3: CASRVPGGTTEAFF
DNA: TGCGCCAGCAGAGTTCCCGGGGGGACGACTGAAGCTTTCTTT
D: .
size: .
J: TRBJ1-1
length: 14
V: TRBV5-1

CDR3: CASSASGQYF
DNA: TGCGCCAGCAGTGCGTCGGGGCAGTATTTT
D: .
size: many
J: TRBJ2-3
length: 10
V: TRBV10-2

CDR3: CASSPEVATNEKLFF
DNA: TGCGCCAGCAGCCCCGAGGTTGCAACTAATGAAAAACTGTTTTTT
D: .
size: .
J: TRBJ1-4
length: 15
V: TRBV5-1

CDR3: CASSADGAHGYTF
DNA: TGTGCCAGCAGCGCCGACGGAGCTCATGGCTACACCTTC
D: .
size: .
J: TRBJ1-2
length: 13
V: TRBV2

CDR3: CASGWQETQYF
DNA: TGTGCCAGCGGCTGGCAAGAGACCCAGTACTTC
D: .
size: .
J: TRBJ2-5
length: 11
V: TRBV2

CDR3: CASRDIATNEKLFF
DNA: TGTGCCAGTAGGGACATCGCAACTAATGAAAAACTGTTTTTT
D: .
size: few
J: TRBJ1-4
length: 14
V: TRBV19

CDR3: CASSLSPRQGRIGELFF
DNA: TGTGCCAGCAGCTTATCCCCCCGACAGGGGCGCATCGGGGAGCTGTTTTTT
D: TRBD1
size: once
J: TRBJ2-2
length: 17
V: TRBV11-1

CDR3: CASSEGTRPAGGELFF
DNA: TGTGCCAGCAGCGAAGGTACAAGACCCGCAGGCGGGGAGCTGTTTTTT
D: .
size: .
J: TRBJ2-2
length: 16
V: TRBV11-2

CDR3: CASSFSTFYTGELFF
DNA: TGTGCCAGCAGTTTCTCAACCTTCTACACCGGGGAGCTGTTTTTT
D: .
size: .
J: TRBJ2-2
length: 15
V: TRBV28

CDR3: CASSPRDSGNTEAFF
DNA: TGTGCCAGCTCACCTCGGGACAGCGGGAACACTGAAGCTTTCTTT
D: TRBD1
size: .
J: TRBJ1-1
length: 15
V: TRBV18

CDR3: CAWGPLREQYF
DNA: TGTGCCTGGGGTCCGCTTAGGGAGCAGTACTTC
D: .
size: once
J: TRBJ2-5
length: 11
V: TRBV30

CDR3: CASSGTGVGETQYF
DNA: TGTGCCAGCAGTGGCACAGGGGTAGGAGAGACCCAGTACTTC
D: TRBD1
size: .
J: TRBJ2-5
length: 14
V: TRBV25-1

CDR3: CASSVGGGRAYEQYF
DNA: TGTGCCAGCAGCGTTGGCGGAGGTAGGGCCTACGAGCAGTACTTC
D: .
size: .
J: TRBJ2-7
length: 15
V: TRBV2

CDR3: CATAMTGRTYEQYF
DNA: TGTGCCACCGCGATGACAGGGCGAACCTACGAGCAGTACTTC
D: TRBD1
size: .
J: TRBJ2-7
length: 14
V: TRBV10-3

CDR3: CASSARGTEAFF
DNA: TGTGCCAGTAGTGCCAGGGGCACTGAAGCTTTCTTT
D: .
size: .
J: TRBJ1-1
length: 12
V: TRBV19

CDR3: CSVGKAAGGMRAEAFF
DNA: TGCAGCGTTGGTAAGGCGGCAGGGGGTATGCGCGCTGAAGCTTTCTTT
D: TRBD1
size: .
J: TRBJ1-1
length: 16
V: TRBV29-1

CDR3: CASSRDRENNSPLHF
DNA: TGTGCCAGCAGCAGGGACAGGGAGAATAATTCACCCCTCCACTTT
D: TRBD1
size: few
J: TRBJ1-6
length: 15
V: TRBV9

CDR3: CASSVGRGGERGTQYF
DNA: TGTGCCAGCAGCGTAGGACGAGGGGGCGAAAGGGGGACCCAGTACTTC
D: TRBD1
size: .
J: TRBJ2-5
length: 16
V: TRBV9

CDR3: CASSLDSLAGAQDTQYF
DNA: TGTGCCAGCAGCTTAGATTCGCTAGCGGGGGCCCAAGATACGCAGTATTTT
D: TRBD2
size: .
J: TRBJ2-3
length: 17
V: TRBV7-9

CDR3: CASSKTGLSYEQYF
DNA: TGTGCCAGCAGCAAAACAGGGCTCTCCTACGAGCAGTACTTC
D: .
size: few
J: TRBJ2-7
length: 14
V: TRBV9

CDR3: CSVRRSTINTEAFF
DNA: TGCAGCGTTCGAAGATCAACCATAAACACTGAAGCTTTCTTT
D: .
size: .
J: TRBJ1-1
length: 14
V: TRBV29-1

CDR3: CASSLAGEGYTF
DNA: TGCGCCAGCAGCTTGGCCGGGGAGGGCTACACCTTC
D: .
size: .
J: TRBJ1-2
length: 12
V: TRBV5-1

CDR3: CASSLGTEGLYSNQPQHF
DNA: TGCGCCAGCAGCCTTGGGACAGAAGGCTTGTATAGCAATCAGCCCCAGCATTTT
D: TRBD1
size: few
J: TRBJ1-5
length: 18
V: TRBV5-1

CDR3: CASSSFGGDQETQYF
DNA: TGTGCCAGCAGCAGCTTTGGGGGGGACCAAGAGACCCAGTACTTC
D: TRBD2
size: .
J: TRBJ2-5
length: 15
V: TRBV9

CDR3: CASSSTEETQYF
DNA: TGTGCCAGCAGCTCCACCGAAGAGACCCAGTACTTC
D: .
size: .
J: TRBJ2-5
length: 12
V: TRBV6-5

CDR3: CASSMEEVYGYTF
DNA: TGTGCCAGCAGTATGGAAGAGGTGTATGGCTACACCTTC
D: .
size: .
J: TRBJ1-2
length: 13
V: TRBV6-5

CDR3: CASSSAGQDYGYTF
DNA: TGTGCCAGCAGTTCCGCGGGACAGGACTATGGCTACACCTTC
D: TRBD1
size: few
J: TRBJ1-2
length: 14
V: TRBV6-5

CDR3: CAGRDRGRDGYTF
DNA: TGTGCCGGAAGGGACAGGGGGCGTGATGGCTACACCTTC
D: TRBD1
size: few
J: TRBJ1-2
length: 13
V: TRBV30

CDR3: CAWARGQETQYF
DNA: TGTGCCTGGGCAAGGGGGCAGGAGACCCAGTACTTC
D: TRBD1
size: few
J: TRBJ2-5
length: 12
V: TRBV30

CDR3: CASSLVLESTEAFF
DNA: TGTGCCAGCAGCTTAGTACTGGAATCAACTGAAGCTTTCTTT
D: .
size: .
J: TRBJ1-1
length: 14
V: TRBV7-2

CDR3: CASSLAGGLPTDTQYF
DNA: TGTGCCAGCAGCTTAGCTGGGGGCCTCCCCACAGATACGCAGTATTTT
D: .
size: .
J: TRBJ2-3
length: 16
V: TRBV7-3

CDR3: CASSLQGTEAFF
DNA: TGCGCCAGCAGCTTACAGGGAACTGAAGCTTTCTTT
D: .
size: .
J: TRBJ1-1
length: 12
V: TRBV5-1

CDR3: CASSPPGGNTEAFF
DNA: TGTGCCAGCTCACCCCCAGGGGGCAACACTGAAGCTTTCTTT
D: TRBD1
size: .
J: TRBJ1-1
length: 14
V: TRBV18